The 7 T cell receptor beta chains below all came from one sample that was sequenced in a study of shared clonotypes between healthy human individuals. TCRdb's copy holds only in-frame clones and misses some; the assay was immunoSEQ multiplex PCR. The data contain approximately 2.3 million clones, approximately 93% of them singletons. The specimen sequenced was naive CD4+ T cells from PBMCs. The sample's subset: CD45RA+ positively selected. These receptors came from a man aged 18 to 30 in good health. Some clones in this sample may be carry-over from other donors' samples.

A word on this clone: The identical CDR3 is also encoded by other nucleotide sequences in the sample. The J gene is TRBJ2-5, the V gene TRBV6-5; D remains unclear. This CDR3 has 14 residues. The V gene's germline CDR1 is MNHEY and CDR2 SVGAGI. The V end was cut by 0 bases, the J end by 3 bases, with 8 bases between. In DNA form, the CDR3 reads TGTGCCAGCAGTTACTCCGGTGGAAAAGAGACCCAGTACTTC. Translating gives CASSYSGGKETQYF.

This sequence joins TRBV29-1 and TRBJ2-7; 14 bases match TRBD2. Losses at the gene ends were 6 bases for V and 9 bases for J; bases not matched to a gene: 7. The germline CDR1 and CDR2 sequences are SQVTM and ANQGSEA. The CDR3 runs 13 residues. The CDR3 DNA reads as TGCAGCGTCGGGGGACTAGCGGGAGTAGGGCAGTACTTC. It encodes CSVGGLAGVGQYF.

The rearrangement uses TRBV28 and TRBJ1-1, with 10 nucleotides matching TRBD1. Germline trimming cut 5 bases from V and 11 bases from J; bases unmatched to any gene: 11. The CDR3 loop spans 14 amino acids. The germline CDR1 and CDR2 sequences are MDHEN and SYDVKM. CDR3 loop: CASSLPGQGVLAFF. The CDR3 nucleotides read TGTGCCAGCAGTCTCCCTGGACAGGGGGTCTTGGCTTTCTTT.

The rearrangement uses TRBV28 and TRBJ2-1, with 7 bases identical to TRBD2. The length of the CDR3 is 16 residues. In germline, CDR1 is MDHEN, CDR2 SYDVKM. Trimming at V came to 4 bases and at J to 1 base, leaving 7 bases not matched to a gene. In DNA form, the CDR3 reads TGTGCCAGCAGTTGGTCAGGGAGGGGTTCCTACAATGAGCAGTTCTTC. Protein: CASSWSGRGSYNEQFF.

This clone was recorded only once. The V call is TRBV5-1, the J call TRBJ1-2, with no clear D. CDR3 length: 15 residues. Germline V gene data show CDR1 as SGHRS and CDR2 as YFSETQ. Trimming pared 0 bases from V and 3 bases from J, leaving 12 bases between. CDR3 in DNA: TGCGCCAGCAGCTTGGCCCCCTGGGCGGACTATGGCTACACCTTC. Translated: CASSLAPWADYGYTF.

The J gene is TRBJ1-1, the V gene TRBV4-3; 7 bases match TRBD1. Germline V lookup: CDR1 LGHNA, CDR2 YSLEER. Germline trimming cut 3 bases from V and 5 bases from J; bases unmatched to any gene: 9. The CDR3 consists of 15 residues. The CDR3 region has the DNA TGCGCCAGCAGCCACTCCGACAGGGTCGAGACTGAAGCTTTCTTT. This codes for CASSHSDRVETEAFF.

The V and J genes are TRBV5-4 and TRBJ2-7; 8 positions agree with TRBD2. Germline-derived CDR1 and CDR2 are SGHNT and YYREEE (reference sequence). The CDR3 contains 15 residues. J gave up 2 bases and V 0 bases, and 4 bases lay outside the gene matches. In DNA, the CDR3 is TGTGCCAGCAGCTTGGGATCGGGAGGGCCCTACGAGCAGTACTTC. Protein sequence: CASSLGSGGPYEQYF.